Below are 30 T cell receptor beta chains sequenced from a single sample in a study of cytomegalovirus exposure and HLA in healthy donors. 13 Jbeta primers and 60 Vbeta primers were used for the PCR. Produced via immunoSEQ multiplex PCR; TCRdb's table is partial and in-frame only. Seen here are around 130,000 clones, roughly 70% observed once, and the top ten hold less than 3.5%. Sequenced sample: PBMCs. The receptors were gathered from a woman in her thirties or forties in good health and CMV-seropositive.

The chain is built from TRBV27 and TRBJ2-1; 13 bases agree with TRBD2. J lost 5 bases, V lost 4 bases, and 8 bases had no gene match. The CDR3 runs 17 residues. Germline CDR1 MNHEY, CDR2 SMNVEV (reference sequence). This CDR3 reads CASSWGGLAGPNNEQFF. CDR3 sequence (DNA): TGTGCCAGCAGTTGGGGGGGACTAGCGGGACCAAACAATGAGCAGTTCTTC.

The rearrangement uses TRBV14 and TRBJ2-1, with 9 bases aligning to TRBD2. Germline V CDR1 and CDR2: SGHDN, FVKESK. CDR3 length: 15 residues. V shed 1 base and J 10 bases; nucleotides not matched to a gene: 8. CDR3 nucleotide sequence: TGTGCCAGCAGCCAAGGGGCAGCGGGGGGACGGGAGCAGTTCTTC. It yields the protein CASSQGAAGGREQFF.

The rearrangement uses TRBV7-3 and TRBJ2-1, with TRBD2 matching over 10 bases. The CDR3 extends over 16 amino acids. Germline CDR1 SGHTA, CDR2 FQGTGA. The junction had 13 bases not matched to a gene; V was cut back by 4 bases and J by 10 bases. CDR3 nucleotides: TGTGCCAGCAGCTCCCTAGGGGGTAGCGGGAGGATAGAGCAGTTCTTC. Encoded protein: CASSSLGGSGRIEQFF.

V usage is TRBV11-1 and J usage is TRBJ1-2; D not certain. This CDR3 is built from 13 residues. Between the trimmed V and J ends, which lost 2 bases and 7 bases, there was a span of 11 bases. Germline CDR1 reads SGHAT; CDR2 reads FQDESV (reference sequence). CDR3 coding DNA: TGTGCCAGCAGCTTAACCCGGGGAGCTGGCTACACCTTC. Translating it yields CASSLTRGAGYTF. The full variable domain, completed using reference TRBV11-1 and TRBJ1-2, is EAEVAQSPRYKITEKSQAVAFWCDPISGHATLYWYRQILGQGPELLVQFQDESVVDDSQLPKDRFSAERLKGVDSTLKIQPAELGDSAMYLCASSLTRGAGYTFGSGTRLTVV.

The genes are TRBV2 and TRBJ2-1; no reliable D call. The CDR3 length is 15 residues. Deletions cut 7 bases from V and 4 bases from J, with 17 bases between. Looked up from germline, CDR1 is SNHLY and CDR2 is FYNNEI. This CDR3 reads CASNQPGSYYNEQFF. The CDR3, as DNA: TGTGCCAGCAATCAGCCGGGTTCATATTACAATGAGCAGTTCTTC.

This chain links TRBV2 with TRBJ2-6; 8 positions match TRBD1. The V gene end was trimmed by 5 bases and the J gene end by 0 bases; junction bases not matched to a gene: 9. CDR1 SNHLY and CDR2 FYNNEI come from the germline V gene. The CDR3 is made up of 18 amino acids. The CDR3 region is CASSWTGSFSSGANVLTF. The CDR3, as DNA: TGTGCCAGCAGTTGGACAGGGAGTTTCTCCTCTGGGGCCAACGTCCTGACTTTC.

This clone occurred once. The chain carries TRBV6-1 and TRBJ2-3; D might be TRBD1 (5 bases). The CDR3 is 12 amino acids. V shed 8 bases and J shed 9 bases, with 15 bases lying between them. From germline, CDR1 is MNHNS and CDR2 SASEGT. CDR3 sequence (DNA): TGTGCCAGCGCCTCAGGGTCCCAAACGCAGTATTTT. Translated: CASASGSQTQYF.

The J gene is TRBJ1-5, the V gene TRBV6-6; tentatively, D is TRBD1 (6 bases). Trimming took 0 bases from V and 5 from J, leaving 14 bases between them. CDR3 length: 16 amino acids. Germline V gene data show CDR1 as MNHNY and CDR2 as SVGAGI (reference sequence). The CDR3 spells CASSYSDSRLDQPQHF. Written as DNA, the CDR3 is TGTGCCAGCAGTTACTCGGACAGCCGCCTGGATCAGCCCCAGCATTTT.

The chain combines TRBV18 with TRBJ1-5; D gene ambiguous. The V end lost 3 bases, the J end lost 7 bases, and 10 bases lay between the germline ends. The CDR3 is 13 amino acids. Germline CDR1 and CDR2: KGHSH and LQKENI. This chain's CDR3 is CASSPNARQPQHF. The CDR3 coding sequence is TGTGCCAGCTCACCGAACGCCAGGCAGCCCCAGCATTTT.

V and J are TRBV18 and TRBJ2-3; TRBD2 agrees at 8 bases. There are 17 residues in the CDR3. V dropped 2 bases and J dropped 1; count of bases not matched to a gene: 8. The germline V gene encodes CDR1 KGHSH and CDR2 LQKENI. CDR3 in amino acids: CASSPMGRAGGTDTQYF. The CDR3 bases are TGTGCCAGCTCACCAATGGGTAGAGCGGGGGGCACAGATACGCAGTATTTT.

V usage is TRBV4-1 and J usage is TRBJ1-5; D is unresolved. Germline assignment: CDR1 MGHRA and CDR2 YSYEKL. This CDR3 contains 15 residues. Trimming shortened V by 0 bases and J by 2 bases, and 8 bases separated the two germline ends. The CDR3 DNA sequence: TGCGCCAGCAGCCAAGATGAGGGTCGCAATCAGCCCCAGCATTTT. Its protein is CASSQDEGRNQPQHF.

The chain uses TRBV28 and TRBJ1-4; 8 bases map to TRBD1. Trimming took 10 bases from V and 8 from J; bases not matched to a gene: 9. This CDR3 is built from 13 residues. The germline CDR1 and CDR2 sequences are MDHEN and SYDVKM. CDR3 region: CATGQGRKEKLFF. The DNA of the CDR3 is TGTGCCACCGGACAGGGAAGAAAGGAAAAACTGTTTTTT. Full variable domain (rest looked up from reference TRBV28 and TRBJ1-4): DVKVTQSSRYLVKRTGEKVFLECVQDMDHENMFWYRQDPGLGLRLIYFSYDVKMKEKGDIPEGYSVSREKKERFSLILESASTNQTSMYLCATGQGRKEKLFFGSGTQLSVL.

The chain has TRBV6-5 and TRBJ2-1, with a tentative D call TRBD2 (5 bases). Germline CDR1 and CDR2: MNHEY and SVGAGI. V was trimmed by 5 bases and J by 0 bases, leaving 11 bases between them. The CDR3 has 15 residues. Written as DNA, the CDR3 is TGTGCCAGCAGTCCCCGCGGGCCCTCCTACAATGAGCAGTTCTTC. Protein sequence: CASSPRGPSYNEQFF.

Only one count was recorded for this clone. The rearrangement joins TRBV7-9 to TRBJ2-5, with a possible D match to TRBD2 (5 bases). This CDR3 contains 13 residues. Trimming took off 5 bases at V and 2 bases at J, with 9 bases between the two ends. Germline V gene lookup returns CDR1 SEHNR and CDR2 FQNEAQ (reference sequence). This CDR3 is CASSPRLQETQYF. The DNA for the CDR3 is TGTGCCAGCAGCCCGCGACTACAAGAGACCCAGTACTTC.

V and J are TRBV25-1 and TRBJ1-2; D may be TRBD1 (5 bases). The CDR3 loop spans 13 amino acids. The germline V gene has CDR1 MGHDK and CDR2 SYGVNS. V dropped 1 base and J dropped 8 bases, with 11 bases sitting between them. CDR3 coding DNA: TGTGCCAGCAGTGAATCAGGGTTCACCGGCTACACCTTC. Translated, it gives CASSESGFTGYTF.

The chain carries TRBV18 and TRBJ2-7, with D tentatively TRBD1 (6 bases). CDR3 length: 14 residues. Per germline, CDR1 KGHSH and CDR2 LQKENI. Trimming took 3 bases from V and 5 from J, leaving 14 bases between them. As DNA, the CDR3 is TGTGCCAGCTCACCCGTCAAGGGGGTACACGAGCAGTACTTC. It yields the protein CASSPVKGVHEQYF.

This chain connects TRBV7-9 to TRBJ1-2; 7 bases line up with TRBD1. V gave up 5 bases and J gave up 5 bases; unmatched junction bases: 11. Germline assignment: CDR1 SEHNR and CDR2 FQNEAQ (reference sequence). The length of the CDR3 is 15 residues. The CDR3 bases are TGTGCCAGCAGCGCGGACAGGAGTACCGGTTATGGCTACACCTTC. Protein: CASSADRSTGYGYTF.

The CDR3 DNA reads as TGTGCCAGCAGCTTAGGGGAGGGCCCCTATGGCTACACCTTC. Its translation: CASSLGEGPYGYTF. The chain has TRBV7-9 and TRBJ1-2; D not certain. The V gene lost 1 base and the J gene lost 4 bases, with 10 bases spanning the gap. The V gene's germline CDR1 is SEHNR and CDR2 FQNEAQ (reference sequence). The CDR3 is 14 amino acids.

The gene calls are TRBV27 and TRBJ1-2; TRBD1 is a possible D gene (5 bases). Germline V lookup: CDR1 MNHEY, CDR2 SMNVEV (reference sequence). The V and J ends lost 6 bases and 2 bases respectively, with 10 bases between them. This CDR3 is built from 13 residues. CDR3 in amino acids: CASSRQTNYGYTF. The CDR3 nucleotides read TGTGCCAGCAGCCGACAGACCAACTATGGCTACACCTTC.

The chain links TRBV2 to TRBJ2-7; maybe TRBD1 (6 bases). Germline V lookup: CDR1 SNHLY, CDR2 FYNNEI. V was cut by 9 bases and J by 1 base, with 16 bases left in between. This CDR3 is built from 14 residues. The CDR3 is CARSGTPFSYEQYF. The CDR3 DNA sequence: TGTGCCAGATCCGGGACACCCTTTTCCTACGAGCAGTACTTC.

This clone was seen a handful of times. J is TRBJ2-1 and V is TRBV5-1; 10 bases map to TRBD1. Unmatched junction bases numbered 3, after V lost 4 bases and J lost 2 bases. The CDR3 covers 15 residues. Germline V CDR1 and CDR2: SGHRS, YFSETQ. The CDR3 sequence is CASSEGQGPYNEQFF. The CDR3 bases are TGCGCCAGCAGCGAGGGACAGGGGCCCTACAATGAGCAGTTCTTC.

The V call is TRBV7-9, the J call TRBJ2-3, with 8 bases identical to TRBD1. The CDR3 loop spans 14 amino acids. Germline CDR1 reads SEHNR; CDR2 reads FQNEAQ (reference sequence). J gave up 3 bases and V 5 bases, and 4 bases lay outside the gene matches. The CDR3 region is CASSPRQGTDTQYF. CDR3 in DNA: TGTGCCAGCAGCCCCCGACAGGGGACAGATACGCAGTATTTT. The full variable domain, its missing parts supplied by reference TRBV7-9 and TRBJ2-3, is DTGVSQNPRHKITKRGQNVTFRCDPISEHNRLYWYRQTLGQGPEFLTYFQNEAQLEKSRLLSDRFSAERPKGSFSTLEIQRTEQGDSAMYLCASSPRQGTDTQYFGPGTRLTVL.

The genes are TRBV6-4 and TRBJ2-1; 14 bases agree with TRBD2. Germline assignment: CDR1 MRHNA and CDR2 SNTAGT. J was trimmed by 7 bases and V by 2 bases; bases with no gene match: 4. The CDR3 consists of 16 residues. The CDR3 nucleotides read TGTGCCAGCAGTGACCCCGGACTAGCGGGAGGTAATGAGCAGTTCTTC. Translated, it gives CASSDPGLAGGNEQFF.

The rearrangement uses TRBV10-3 and TRBJ2-2; possible D gene TRBD1, 5 bases. V lost 3 bases and J lost 3, with 11 bases in between. CDR3 length equals 15 residues. From germline, CDR1 is ENHRY and CDR2 SYGVKD. The CDR3 loop is CAISEGATYTGELFF. The CDR3 nucleotides read TGTGCCATCAGTGAAGGGGCTACCTACACCGGGGAGCTGTTTTTT.

The rearrangement joins TRBV28 to TRBJ1-1; 7 positions agree with TRBD1. Germline lookup yields CDR1 MDHEN and CDR2 SYDVKM. The CDR3 has 15 amino acids. Trimming took 4 bases from V and 0 from J; bases not matched to a gene: 5. CDR3 in DNA: TGTGCCAGCAGTTCCGGGACAGTACTGAACACTGAAGCTTTCTTT. It is translated as CASSSGTVLNTEAFF. Variable domain in full (rest from reference TRBV28 and TRBJ1-1): DVKVTQSSRYLVKRTGEKVFLECVQDMDHENMFWYRQDPGLGLRLIYFSYDVKMKEKGDIPEGYSVSREKKERFSLILESASTNQTSMYLCASSSGTVLNTEAFFGQGTRLTVV.

V is TRBV19 and J is TRBJ2-1; 11 bases align to TRBD2. With 5 bases clipped from V and 4 bases from J, the junction kept 4 bases outside the gene matches. This CDR3 is built from 15 residues. Germline-derived CDR1 and CDR2 are LNHDA and SQIVND (reference sequence). CDR3 in amino acids: CASSRGLAGYNEQFF. The CDR3 coding sequence is TGTGCCAGTAGTCGAGGACTAGCGGGTTACAATGAGCAGTTCTTC.

The rearrangement links TRBV5-1 to TRBJ2-1; 7 bases are shared with TRBD2. The length of the CDR3 is 15 residues. J gave up 7 bases and V 6 bases, and 13 bases lay outside the gene matches. The germline V gene has CDR1 SGHRS and CDR2 YFSETQ. CDR3 DNA sequence: TGCGCCAGCAAGGTGGGAGGGTCCTCGTTTAATGAGCAGTTCTTC. This sequence encodes CASKVGGSSFNEQFF.

The chain uses TRBV27 and TRBJ1-4; D is uncertain. This CDR3 has 14 residues. Germline values: CDR1 MNHEY, CDR2 SMNVEV (reference sequence). Trimming stripped 2 bases from V and 7 bases from J, with 11 bases between. CDR3 in DNA: TGTGCCAGCAGTTTACACCGGGAGGGTGAAAAACTGTTTTTT. Amino acid sequence: CASSLHREGEKLFF.

This chain connects TRBV7-2 to TRBJ2-1; 11 bases match TRBD2. Germline CDR1 is SGHTA and CDR2 is FQGNSA. The junction had 4 bases not matched to a gene; V was cut back by 1 base and J by 5 bases. This CDR3 has 16 amino acids. This CDR3 reads CASSLGGTSGNNEQFF. The CDR3 bases are TGTGCCAGCAGCTTAGGGGGGACTAGCGGAAACAATGAGCAGTTCTTC.

V is TRBV29-1 and J is TRBJ2-3; 8 bases line up with TRBD2. The germline gives CDR1 SQVTM, CDR2 ANQGSEA. The CDR3 sequence is 13 residues long. V shed 7 bases and J 5 bases; nucleotides not matched to a gene: 8. For the CDR3, the DNA is TGCAGCGCTACCAGCGGGGGCGGAGATACGCAGTATTTT. The encoded protein is CSATSGGGDTQYF.